This T cell receptor (beta chain) is from a study of blood T cell repertoires in COVID-19 (dated by TCRdb to the early 2020s). For the wider study: Samples covering the acute and convalescent phases of COVID-19 were provided by collaborators in the United States, Italy and Spain. The prospective study material was composed of cDNA or gDNA derived from T cells, B-cell-depleted T cells, or PBMCs. Subjects who had been exposed to COVID-19, were actively infected with it, or had recovered from it provided the deeply sampled blood TCRbeta repertoires that made up the dataset. The repertoires were made available in a free public database intended to serve as a resource for research on the immune response to SARS-CoV-2. Samples were obtained from the ongoing ImmuneRACE study (first 160 participants) and from about 1,300 subjects provided by 6 global collaborators. A de-identified subject ID, COVID-19 status, age in years and sex were almost always included in the sample metadata. Where available, HLA class I and class II types were obtained from metadata supplied by the sample provider rather than from assay-based typing. Overall study results and their limits: How much clinical and demographic metadata was included differed by source and by participant, and the metadata was provided uncurated.

This clone appeared once. What this receptor recognizes is not known. No much larger clone exists at a distance of one base, and base qualities are not known. The collaborating institutions used their own protocols to collect whole blood in K2EDTA tubes. For TCRbeta analysis, collaborators shipped samples in one of three forms: frozen whole blood, isolated PBMCs, or DNA extracted from either of those sample types. The immunoSEQ Assay, a bias-controlled multiplex PCR, was used to amplify TCRbeta CDR3 regions from genomic DNA. Under the source paper's analysis protocol: Nucleated cell counts per sample were estimated from amplification of reference gene primers within the assay. To quantify the absolute abundance of each unique TCRbeta CDR3 rearrangement, sequence reads were collapsed and filtered. For each sample, productive Simpson clonality was calculated by taking the square root of Simpson's diversity index across productive rearrangements. Sourced from immuneACCESS, this table was stored by TCRdb with only in-frame sequences that have V and J called. A share of the clones is absent; for the studies checked, an unresolved V gene accounts for under half, and the remainder has no known explanation. Clone size and V and J calls were adopted from that table, with D and trimming inferred from the DNA. This sample has tens of thousands of clones in its table, and less than 85% of those were observed once. The leading ten clones occupy more than 7.5% of the sample.

Trimming takes 1 base off V and 5 bases off J; junction bases not matched to a gene: 13. The CDR3, cysteine through phenylalanine, is 17 amino acids long. The only DNA kept is the CDR3, 51 bases in frame from the first base. Via the germline V gene, CDR1 is SGHDN and CDR2 FVKESK. The receptor was isolated from a human donor in a cohort sampled during active COVID-19. Sequenced sample: peripheral blood. Rearrangement joined TRBV14 to TRBJ1-2; 7 middle bases align to TRBD1. The DNA reads TGTGCCAGCAGCCAAGTCGAGACAGGGCGCATAGGGTATGGCTACACCTTC. This encodes CASSQVETGRIGYGYTF.